This TCR beta chain was recovered during a study of post-analysis software for immune sequencing data. This CDR3 spans 16 amino acids. Germline CDR1 and CDR2: SEHNR and FQNEAQ (reference sequence). V was pared by 3 bases and J by 5 bases, with 17 bases between. This clonotype turned up a few times. Its antigen is as yet unknown. Unique molecular identifiers had been added to the TCR beta cDNA libraries. TCRdb called the PCR reads again in MiXCR, with one record for every CDR3 protein. This sample has approximately 350,000 distinct CDR3 sequences, with 30% to 45% found just once. The study's findings and limits: Five TRBV segments, including TRBV5-6, TRBV5-1 and TRBV20-1, were more frequent in patients than controls.

The specimen was blood. The clonotype comes from a girl between 10 and 17 years old with multiple sclerosis. The V and J genes are TRBV7-9 and TRBJ1-5; D is perhaps TRBD1 (5 bases). In DNA, the CDR3 is TGTGCCAGCAGCTTGGGGGTGGGGAGGTTAGATCAGCCCCAGCATTTT. The encoded protein is CASSLGVGRLDQPQHF.